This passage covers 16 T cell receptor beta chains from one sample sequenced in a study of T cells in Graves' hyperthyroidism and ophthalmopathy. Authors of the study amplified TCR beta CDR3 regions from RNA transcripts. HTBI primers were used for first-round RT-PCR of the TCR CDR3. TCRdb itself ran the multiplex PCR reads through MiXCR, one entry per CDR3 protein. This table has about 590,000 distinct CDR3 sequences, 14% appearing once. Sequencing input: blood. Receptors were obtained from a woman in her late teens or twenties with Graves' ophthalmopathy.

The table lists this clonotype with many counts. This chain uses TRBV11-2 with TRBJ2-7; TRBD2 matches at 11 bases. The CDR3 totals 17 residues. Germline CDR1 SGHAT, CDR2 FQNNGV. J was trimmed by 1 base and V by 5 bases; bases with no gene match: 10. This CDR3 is CASSPIAGGRGSYEQYF. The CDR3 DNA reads TGTGCCAGCAGCCCAATAGCGGGAGGGCGGGGATCCTACGAGCAGTACTTC.

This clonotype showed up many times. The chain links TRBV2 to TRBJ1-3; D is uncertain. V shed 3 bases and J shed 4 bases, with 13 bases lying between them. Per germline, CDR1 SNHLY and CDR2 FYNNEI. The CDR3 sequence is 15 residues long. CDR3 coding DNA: TGTGCCAGCAGTGACCCCCGGACCGGAGGAAACACCATATATTTT. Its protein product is CASSDPRTGGNTIYF. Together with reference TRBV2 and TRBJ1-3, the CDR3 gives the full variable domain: EPEVTQTPSHQVTQMGQEVILRCVPISNHLYFYWYRQILGQKVEFLVSFYNNEISEKSEIFDDQFSVERPDGSNFTLKIRSTKLEDSAMYFCASSDPRTGGNTIYFGEGSWLTVV.

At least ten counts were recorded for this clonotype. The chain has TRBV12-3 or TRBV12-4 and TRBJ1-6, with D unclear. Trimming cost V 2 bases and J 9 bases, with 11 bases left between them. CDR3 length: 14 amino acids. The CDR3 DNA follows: TGTGCCAGCAGTTTAAGACCCGGGCGTTCACCCCTCCACTTT. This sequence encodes CASSLRPGRSPLHF.

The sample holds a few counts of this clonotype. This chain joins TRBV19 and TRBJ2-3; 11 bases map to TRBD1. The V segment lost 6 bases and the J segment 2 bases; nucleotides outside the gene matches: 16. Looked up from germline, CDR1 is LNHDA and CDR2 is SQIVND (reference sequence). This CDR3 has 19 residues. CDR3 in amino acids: CASSPGTGGRSKLTDTQYF. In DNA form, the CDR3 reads TGTGCCAGTAGCCCTGGGACAGGGGGTAGGAGTAAGCTCACAGATACGCAGTATTTT.

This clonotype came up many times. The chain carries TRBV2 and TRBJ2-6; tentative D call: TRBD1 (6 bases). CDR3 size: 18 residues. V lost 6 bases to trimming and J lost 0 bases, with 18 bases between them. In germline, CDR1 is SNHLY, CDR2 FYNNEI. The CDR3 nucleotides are TGTGCCAGCAGGGGCGACAGGAGCAAACACTCTGGGGCCAACGTCCTGACTTTC. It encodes CASRGDRSKHSGANVLTF.

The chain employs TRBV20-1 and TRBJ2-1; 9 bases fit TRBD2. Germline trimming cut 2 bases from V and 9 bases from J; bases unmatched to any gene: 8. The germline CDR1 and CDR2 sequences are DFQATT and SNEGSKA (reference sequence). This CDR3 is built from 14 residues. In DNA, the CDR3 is TGCAGTGCTAGACGGGTAGCGGGAGACGGTGAGCAGTTCTTC. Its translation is CSARRVAGDGEQFF.

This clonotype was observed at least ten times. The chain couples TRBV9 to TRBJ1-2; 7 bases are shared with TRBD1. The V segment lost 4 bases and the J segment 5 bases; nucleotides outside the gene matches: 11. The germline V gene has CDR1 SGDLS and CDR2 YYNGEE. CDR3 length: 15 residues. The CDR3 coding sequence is TGTGCCAGCAGCCCACGGGACAGCCTTTGGTATGGCTACACCTTC. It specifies CASSPRDSLWYGYTF.

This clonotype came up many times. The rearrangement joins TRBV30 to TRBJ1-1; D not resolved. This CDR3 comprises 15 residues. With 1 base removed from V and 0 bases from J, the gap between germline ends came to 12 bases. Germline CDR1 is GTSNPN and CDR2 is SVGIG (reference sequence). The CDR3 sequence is CAWSGAARVNTEAFF. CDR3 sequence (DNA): TGTGCCTGGAGTGGAGCTGCCAGAGTGAACACTGAAGCTTTCTTT.

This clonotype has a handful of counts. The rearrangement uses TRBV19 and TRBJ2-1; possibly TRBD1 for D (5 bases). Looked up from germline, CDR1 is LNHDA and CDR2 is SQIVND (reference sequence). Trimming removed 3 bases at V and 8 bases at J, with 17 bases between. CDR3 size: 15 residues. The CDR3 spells CASSIKGMDSHEQFF. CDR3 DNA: TGTGCCAGTAGTATCAAGGGGATGGATTCCCATGAGCAGTTCTTC.

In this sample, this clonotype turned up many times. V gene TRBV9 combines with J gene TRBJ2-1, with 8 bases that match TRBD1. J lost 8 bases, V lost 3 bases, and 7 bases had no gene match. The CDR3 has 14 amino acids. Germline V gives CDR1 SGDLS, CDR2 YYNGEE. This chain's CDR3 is CASSAGTGIHEQFF. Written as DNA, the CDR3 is TGTGCCAGCAGCGCCGGGACAGGCATACATGAGCAGTTCTTC.

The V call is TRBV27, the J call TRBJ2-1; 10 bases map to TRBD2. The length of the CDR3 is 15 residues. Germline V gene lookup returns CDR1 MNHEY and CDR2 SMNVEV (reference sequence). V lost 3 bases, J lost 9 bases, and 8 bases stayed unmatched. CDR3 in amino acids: CASSFSGRIPGEQFF. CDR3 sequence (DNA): TGTGCCAGCAGTTTTAGCGGGAGGATCCCGGGTGAGCAGTTCTTC.

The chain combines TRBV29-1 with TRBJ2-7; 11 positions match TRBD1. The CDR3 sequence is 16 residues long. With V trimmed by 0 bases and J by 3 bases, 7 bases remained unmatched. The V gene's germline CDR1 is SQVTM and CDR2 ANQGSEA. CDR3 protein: CSVEDDWDRGYYEQYF. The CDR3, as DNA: TGCAGCGTTGAAGATGATTGGGACAGGGGGTACTACGAGCAGTACTTC.

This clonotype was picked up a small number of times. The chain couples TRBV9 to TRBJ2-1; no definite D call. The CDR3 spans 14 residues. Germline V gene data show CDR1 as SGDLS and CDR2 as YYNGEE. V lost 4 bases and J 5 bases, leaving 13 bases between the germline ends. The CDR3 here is CASSPRTPNNEQFF. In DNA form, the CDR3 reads TGTGCCAGCAGCCCACGGACCCCCAACAATGAGCAGTTCTTC.

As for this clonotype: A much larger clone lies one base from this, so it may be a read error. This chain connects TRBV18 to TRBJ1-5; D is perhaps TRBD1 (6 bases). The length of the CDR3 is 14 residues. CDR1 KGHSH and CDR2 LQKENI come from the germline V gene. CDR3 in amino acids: CARSPRPGAMAQHF. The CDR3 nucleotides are TGTGCCAGATCACCACGACCGGGGGCAATGGCCCAGCATTTT.

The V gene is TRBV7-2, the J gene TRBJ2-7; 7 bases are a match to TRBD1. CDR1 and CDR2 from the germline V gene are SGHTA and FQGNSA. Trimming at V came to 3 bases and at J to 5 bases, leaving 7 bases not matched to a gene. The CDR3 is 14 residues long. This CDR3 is CASSFPGQHNEQYF. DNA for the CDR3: TGTGCCAGCAGCTTTCCGGGACAGCACAACGAGCAGTACTTC. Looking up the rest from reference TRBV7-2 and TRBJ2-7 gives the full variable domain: GAGVSQSPSNKVTEKGKDVELRCDPISGHTALYWYRQSLGQGLEFLIYFQGNSAPDKSGLPSDRFSAERTGGSVSTLTIQRTQQEDSAVYLCASSFPGQHNEQYFGPGTRLTVT.

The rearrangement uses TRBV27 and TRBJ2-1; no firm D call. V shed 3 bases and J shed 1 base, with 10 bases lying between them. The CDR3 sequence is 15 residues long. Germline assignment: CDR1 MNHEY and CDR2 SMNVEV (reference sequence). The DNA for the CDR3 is TGTGCCAGCAGTTTTTCGGCGGCTTCCTACAATGAGCAGTTCTTC. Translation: CASSFSAASYNEQFF.